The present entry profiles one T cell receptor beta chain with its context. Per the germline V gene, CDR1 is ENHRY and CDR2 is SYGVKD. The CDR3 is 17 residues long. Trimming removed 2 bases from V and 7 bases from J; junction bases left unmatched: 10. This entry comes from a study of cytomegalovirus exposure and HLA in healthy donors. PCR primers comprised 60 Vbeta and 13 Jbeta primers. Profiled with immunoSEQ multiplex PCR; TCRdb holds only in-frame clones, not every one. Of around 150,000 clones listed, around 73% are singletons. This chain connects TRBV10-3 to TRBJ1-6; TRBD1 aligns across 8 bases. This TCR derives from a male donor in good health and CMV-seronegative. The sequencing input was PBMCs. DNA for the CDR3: TGTGCCATCAGTGAGACCTCAGGGGGCGGAGGGAATTCACCCCTCCACTTT. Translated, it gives CAISETSGGGGNSPLHF.